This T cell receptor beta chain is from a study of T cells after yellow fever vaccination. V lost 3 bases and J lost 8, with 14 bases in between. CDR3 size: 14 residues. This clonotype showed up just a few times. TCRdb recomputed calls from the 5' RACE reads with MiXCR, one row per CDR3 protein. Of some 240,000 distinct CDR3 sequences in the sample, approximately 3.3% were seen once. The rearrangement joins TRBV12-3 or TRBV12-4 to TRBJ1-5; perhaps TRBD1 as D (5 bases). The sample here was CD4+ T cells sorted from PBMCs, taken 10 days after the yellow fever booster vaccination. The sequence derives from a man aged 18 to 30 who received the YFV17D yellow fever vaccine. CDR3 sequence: CASSLSAGREPQHF. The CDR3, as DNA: TGTGCCAGCAGTTTGAGTGCAGGGAGGGAGCCCCAGCATTTT.